These T cell receptor beta chains were read from a single sample in a study of CD8+CD57+ T cells in acquired aplastic anemia. TCRdb redid the calling of the reads with MiXCR, one entry per CDR3 protein. The sample shows about 190,000 distinct CDR3 sequences, approximately 52% of them seen only once. Sequencing was performed on sorted CD4+, CD8+, or CD8+CD57+ T cells (not recorded which) from PBMCs. Receptors were obtained from a human donor in good health, serving as a control. Each CDR3 is given with its conserved first and last residue. Fields, in order: CDR3 length, D gene, V gene, J gene, clone size, CDR3 DNA, CDR3 protein. The D gene is left open where the match is weak. Rows may omit the clone size; those that give it use once, few, many or a size class.

14	TRBD1	TRBV9	TRBJ1-5	NA	TGTGCCAGCAGTGGGACAGCTAGCAATCAGCCCCAGCATTTT	CASSGTASNQPQHF
18	TRBD1	TRBV9	TRBJ1-2	NA	TGTGCCAGCAGCCAAGCGGACAGGGGGCGGTTTGCTAACTATGGCTACACCTTC	CASSQADRGRFANYGYTF
14	NA	TRBV15	TRBJ2-3	NA	TGTGCCACCAGCACGGACGGTTACACAGATACGCAGTATTTT	CATSTDGYTDTQYF
17	TRBD2	TRBV7-3	TRBJ2-1	NA	TGTGCCAGCAGCTTAACGGGGACTAGCGGGGGGGCACATGAGCAGTTCTTC	CASSLTGTSGGAHEQFF
12	NA	TRBV3-1	TRBJ2-5	many	TGTGCCAGCAGCCAAGGAGGGGAGACCCAGTACTTC	CASSQGGETQYF
15	TRBD1	TRBV29-1	TRBJ2-3	NA	TGCAGCGTTCGATTGGGGACAGGGGGAGGAGATACGCAGTATTTT	CSVRLGTGGGDTQYF
14	NA	TRBV7-2	TRBJ2-7	NA	TGTGCCAGCAGCCAAGAGTACATATCCTACGAGCAGTACTTC	CASSQEYISYEQYF
10	TRBD1	TRBV9	TRBJ2-2	NA	TGTGCCAGCAGCGCTCGACAGGGGGCATTT	CASSARQGAF
16	NA	TRBV7-9	TRBJ2-5	NA	TGTGCCAGCAGCTCCGTATGGTCCAGAACGACGGAGACCCAGTACTTC	CASSSVWSRTTETQYF
14	NA	TRBV9	TRBJ2-5	few	TGTGCCAGCAGCACCCAGACAGGCCAAGAGACCCAGTACTTC	CASSTQTGQETQYF
12	NA	TRBV20-1	TRBJ1-1	NA	TGCAGTGCTAGAGTGGAGGACACTGAAGCTTTCTTT	CSARVEDTEAFF
14	TRBD2	TRBV18	TRBJ2-5	few	TGTGCCAGCTCGCAACTAGCGGTGCTAGGGACCCAGTACTTC	CASSQLAVLGTQYF
19	TRBD2	TRBV4-2	TRBJ2-5	few	TGTGCCAGCAGCCAAGGGAGTGGGGCTAGCGGGGGGTTCCAAGAGACCCAGTACTTC	CASSQGSGASGGFQETQYF
14	NA	TRBV11-2	TRBJ2-7	NA	TGTGCCAGCAGCTTAGATGCGGGCACGACTGAGCAGTACTTC	CASSLDAGTTEQYF